This TCR beta chain was observed in a study of cytomegalovirus exposure and HLA in healthy donors. This table comes from immunoSEQ multiplex PCR, and its TCRdb copy is limited to in-frame clones, with some not included. This table holds 120,000 to 150,000 clones, around 87% found once. This clone came up once. V was cut by 0 bases and J by 4 bases, with 10 bases left in between. Per the germline V gene, CDR1 is SGHRS and CDR2 is YFSETQ. CDR3 length: 14 residues. The sequenced sample was PBMCs. The chain carries TRBV5-1 and TRBJ1-1; unclear D gene. This clonotype was obtained from a man aged 18 to 29 in good health and CMV-seropositive. CDR3 in DNA: TGCGCCAGCAGCTTGGCGAGGTCGGCCACTGAAGCTTTCTTT. Its translation is CASSLARSATEAFF.